This T cell receptor beta chain stems from a study of OX40 agonist ivuxolimab in advanced cancers. CDR1 LNHNV and CDR2 YYDKDF come from the germline V gene (reference sequence). The CDR3 has 15 amino acids. The ends lost 1 base at V and 3 bases at J; junction bases unmatched: 5. The repertoire was sequenced with immunoSEQ multiplex PCR; TCRdb's copy has only in-frame clones and lacks some. Of about 76,000 clones in the sample, roughly 90% were seen once. This chain links TRBV15 with TRBJ2-7, with 8 bases aligning to TRBD1. The sample here was CD4+ or CD8+ T cells sorted from blood, taken in a trial of the OX40 agonist ivuxolimab. The sequence derives from an adult with an advanced solid tumor such as melanoma, head and neck, liver or kidney cancer. The CDR3: CATSRVGQGSYEQYF. CDR3 coding DNA: TGTGCCACCAGCAGAGTTGGACAGGGAAGCTACGAGCAGTACTTC.